These 27 T cell receptor beta chains share one sample of origin, sequenced in a study of blood T cell repertoires in COVID-19. Sequencing used immunoSEQ multiplex PCR; TCRdb keeps in-frame clones, though not all of them. The repertoire holds hundreds of thousands of clones, roughly 87% seen once, with under 3% in the top ten. The specimen sequenced was PBMCs or T cells enriched from blood (not recorded which). The receptor source for this set is a woman under 40 who had recovered from COVID-19.

The V gene is TRBV30, the J gene TRBJ2-1, with 9 bases matching TRBD2. Per germline, CDR1 GTSNPN and CDR2 SVGIG (reference sequence). The length of the CDR3 is 15 residues. J gave up 7 bases and V 2 bases, and 9 bases lay outside the gene matches. The CDR3 loop reads CAWSRRGGRGNEQFF. The CDR3 bases are TGTGCCTGGAGTCGGCGGGGGGGCAGGGGGAATGAGCAGTTCTTC. The full variable domain, completed using reference TRBV30 and TRBJ2-1, is SQTIHQWPATLVQPVGSPLSLECTVEGTSNPNLYWYRQAAGRGLQLLFYSVGIGQISSEVPQNLSASRPQDRQFILSSKKLLLSDSGFYLCAWSRRGGRGNEQFFGPGTRLTVL.

This CDR3 is CASSERQGSPQETQYF. The CDR3, as DNA: TGTGCCAGCAGCGAAAGACAGGGTTCCCCCCAAGAGACCCAGTACTTC. The chain recombines TRBV7-9 with TRBJ2-5; 7 bases agree with TRBD1. Germline assignment: CDR1 SEHNR and CDR2 FQNEAQ (reference sequence). This CDR3 has 16 amino acids. J lost 1 base, V lost 5 bases, and 10 bases had no gene match.

This chain links TRBV15 with TRBJ1-2; no clear D. The CDR3 has 11 residues. With 0 bases removed from V and 10 bases from J, the gap between germline ends came to 6 bases. Germline assignment: CDR1 LNHNV and CDR2 YYDKDF (reference sequence). The CDR3 sequence: CATSREGAYTF. In DNA form, the CDR3 reads TGTGCCACCAGCAGAGAGGGCGCCTACACCTTC.

J is TRBJ1-6 and V is TRBV3-1 (or the pseudogene TRBV3-2); 11 positions agree with TRBD1. With 4 bases clipped from V and 10 bases from J, the junction kept 3 bases outside the gene matches. From germline, CDR1 is LGHDT and CDR2 YNNKEL (reference sequence). CDR3 length: 14 amino acids. Written as DNA, the CDR3 is TGTGCCAGCAGCCGGACAGGGGGCTGGTCACCCCTCCACTTT. This sequence encodes CASSRTGGWSPLHF.

This chain links TRBV7-2 with TRBJ2-5, with 8 bases that match TRBD2. CDR1 and CDR2 from the germline V gene are SGHTA and FQGNSA. Trimming at V came to 5 bases and at J to 5 bases, leaving 10 bases not matched to a gene. The CDR3 contains 15 residues. In nucleotides, the CDR3 is TGTGCCAGCAGCAAACAGCGGGAGAATCGGGAGACCCAGTACTTC. Translating it yields CASSKQRENRETQYF.

CDR3 sequence reads: CASSIAIGGREVDGYTF. In DNA form, the CDR3 reads TGTGCCAGTAGTATAGCGATTGGTGGCAGGGAGGTTGACGGCTACACCTTC. The chain carries TRBV19 and TRBJ1-2; perhaps TRBD1 as D (5 bases). The CDR3 covers 17 residues. V was cut by 1 base and J by 8 bases, with 23 bases left in between. The V gene's germline CDR1 is LNHDA and CDR2 SQIVND (reference sequence).

The genes are TRBV27 and TRBJ2-1, with TRBD2 identical over 7 bases. The CDR3 spans 13 residues. V was clipped by 5 bases and J by 9 bases; unmatched bases: 7. CDR1 and CDR2 (germline): MNHEY, SMNVEV (reference sequence). The CDR3 region has the DNA TGTGCCAGCAGTAATTACGGGGGGTTTGAGCAGTTCTTC. This sequence encodes CASSNYGGFEQFF.

J is TRBJ1-1 and V is TRBV5-1, with unresolved D. Germline-derived CDR1 and CDR2 are SGHRS and YFSETQ. Trimming took 1 base from V and 3 from J, leaving 7 bases between them. CDR3 length: 13 residues. The CDR3 DNA sequence: TGCGCCAGCAGCTTGACTGAGGACACTGAAGCTTTCTTT. Amino acids: CASSLTEDTEAFF.

This clone was counted once. The chain combines TRBV5-1 with TRBJ1-5, with 8 bases identical to TRBD1. Unmatched junction bases numbered 10, after V lost 1 base and J lost 1 base. Germline loops: CDR1 SGHRS, CDR2 YFSETQ. The CDR3 consists of 18 residues. CDR3: CASSLLPGGALSNQPQHF. Written as DNA, the CDR3 is TGCGCCAGCAGCTTGTTGCCAGGGGGCGCGTTAAGCAATCAGCCCCAGCATTTT.

The chain links TRBV19 to TRBJ1-1; TRBD1 might be the D (5 bases). The V gene lost 10 bases and the J gene lost 0 bases, with 18 bases spanning the gap. CDR1 and CDR2 (germline): LNHDA, SQIVND (reference sequence). The CDR3 runs to 15 residues. In DNA, the CDR3 is TGTGCCACCCGCGACAGAGATACCATGAACACTGAAGCTTTCTTT. Residues: CATRDRDTMNTEAFF.

This sequence joins TRBV4-1 and TRBJ2-1; 8 nucleotides align to TRBD2. This CDR3 comprises 18 residues. Trimming at V came to 2 bases and at J to 5 bases, leaving 14 bases not matched to a gene. From germline, CDR1 is MGHRA and CDR2 YSYEKL. The CDR3 nucleotides are TGCGCCAGCAGCCAACTCTCGGGGGGGCCAGTCGTAAACAATGAGCAGTTCTTC. Protein sequence: CASSQLSGGPVVNNEQFF.

V usage is TRBV27 and J usage is TRBJ2-7; 7 nucleotides agree with TRBD1. The CDR3 sequence is 15 residues long. The V segment lost 7 bases and the J segment 1 base; nucleotides outside the gene matches: 10. Germline values: CDR1 MNHEY, CDR2 SMNVEV (reference sequence). The CDR3 DNA follows: TGTGCCAGCACCTCAGCTGGGACAGATTCCTACGAGCAGTACTTC. This sequence encodes CASTSAGTDSYEQYF.

The CDR3 coding sequence is TGTGCCAGCAGTTTACCTGACAGGGCCTTGGACACTGAAGCTTTCTTT. Protein sequence: CASSLPDRALDTEAFF. The V gene is TRBV28, the J gene TRBJ1-1; 7 bases match TRBD1. With V trimmed by 2 bases and J by 3 bases, 9 bases remained unmatched. The CDR3 length is 16 residues. Germline CDR1 is MDHEN and CDR2 is SYDVKM.

This rearrangement joins TRBV27 to TRBJ1-5; D is possibly TRBD1 (6 bases). The CDR3 loop spans 14 amino acids. The germline CDR1 and CDR2 sequences are MNHEY and SMNVEV (reference sequence). Trimming removed 5 bases from V and 8 bases from J, with 16 bases in between. The CDR3 nucleotides read TGTGCCAGCAGTCTACAGGGCCCTTGGGAGCCCCAGCATTTT. As protein: CASSLQGPWEPQHF.

The chain carries TRBV25-1 and TRBJ2-2, with 9 positions matching TRBD2. Germline trimming cut 3 bases from V and 7 bases from J; bases unmatched to any gene: 6. The CDR3 totals 15 residues. CDR1 MGHDK and CDR2 SYGVNS come from the germline V gene. DNA for the CDR3: TGTGCCAGCAGTGAGGCGGAGCGGGAGGTCGGGGAGCTGTTTTTT. Protein product: CASSEAEREVGELFF.

The rearrangement uses TRBV29-1 and TRBJ1-1; 7 bases map to TRBD1. After removal of 4 bases from V and 1 base from J, the junction contained 3 bases not matched to a gene. The CDR3 is 13 amino acids. CDR1 is SQVTM, CDR2 ANQGSEA, per germline. CDR3 region: CSVAGGSNTEAFF. DNA of the CDR3: TGCAGCGTTGCAGGGGGATCGAACACTGAAGCTTTCTTT.

The rearrangement links TRBV12-3 or TRBV12-4 to TRBJ1-2; 8 bases are a match to TRBD1. This CDR3 comprises 12 residues. The V and J ends lost 2 bases and 8 bases, in that order; junction bases with no gene match: 1. CDR3 bases: TGTGCCAGCAGTTTATCAGGGGGCGGCTACACCTTC. Amino acid sequence: CASSLSGGGYTF.

The chain links TRBV28 to TRBJ1-2, with D possibly being TRBD1 (6 bases). Germline-derived CDR1 and CDR2 are MDHEN and SYDVKM. With 5 bases removed from V and 6 bases from J, the gap between germline ends came to 19 bases. The CDR3 is 15 amino acids. The CDR3: CASSPRYVRGDGYTF. The CDR3, as DNA: TGTGCCAGCAGTCCGCGTTATGTCAGGGGAGATGGCTACACCTTC.

The chain employs TRBV5-1 and TRBJ2-1; 8 bases line up with TRBD2. This CDR3 is built from 15 residues. The J segment lost 4 bases and the V segment lost 1 base, leaving 4 bases of the junction unmatched. Germline-derived CDR1 and CDR2 are SGHRS and YFSETQ. The CDR3 loop is CASSLYSGNYNEQFF. The CDR3 DNA sequence: TGCGCCAGCAGCTTGTATAGCGGGAATTACAATGAGCAGTTCTTC.

The genes are TRBV27 and TRBJ2-2, with D maybe TRBD2 (6 bases). V was pared by 6 bases and J by 5 bases, with 10 bases between. This CDR3 has 13 residues. CDR1 and CDR2 from the germline V gene are MNHEY and SMNVEV (reference sequence). CDR3 in amino acids: CASSIGLTGELFF. As DNA, the CDR3 is TGTGCCAGCAGCATTGGACTAACCGGGGAGCTGTTTTTT.

The genes are TRBV11-2 and TRBJ2-7; TRBD2 aligns across 7 bases. CDR1 is SGHAT and CDR2 is FQNNGV in the germline V gene. J was trimmed by 9 bases and V by 0 bases; bases with no gene match: 5. The CDR3 is 13 residues long. The CDR3 DNA is TGTGCCAGCAGCTTAGAGGCTAGCGGTACGCAGTACTTC. Translation: CASSLEASGTQYF.

The V gene is TRBV14, the J gene TRBJ1-1; 7 positions match TRBD1. This CDR3 has 18 residues. In germline, CDR1 is SGHDN, CDR2 FVKESK. Unmatched junction bases numbered 14, after V lost 4 bases and J lost 0 bases. The CDR3 reads CASSPYPGQWGLNTEAFF. DNA of the CDR3: TGTGCCAGCAGCCCATACCCGGGACAGTGGGGCCTGAACACTGAAGCTTTCTTT.

CDR3 nucleotide sequence: TGTGCCATCAGTGAACCCGGACTCGCGAACACCGGGGAGCTGTTTTTT. Its translation is CAISEPGLANTGELFF. The J gene is TRBJ2-2, the V gene TRBV10-3; the D gene is possibly TRBD2 (5 bases). V was cut by 3 bases and J by 0 bases, with 11 bases left in between. This CDR3 spans 16 amino acids. In germline, CDR1 is ENHRY, CDR2 SYGVKD.

This chain uses TRBV7-3 with TRBJ1-1; tentatively, D is TRBD1 (5 bases). V lost 5 bases and J 1 base, leaving 17 bases between the germline ends. Germline V gives CDR1 SGHTA, CDR2 FQGTGA. The CDR3 is 16 amino acids. The CDR3, as DNA: TGTGCCAGCAGCGGTGGAAGGGGCAGCCGGAACACTGAAGCTTTCTTT. It yields the protein CASSGGRGSRNTEAFF.

This clone was detected only a few times. The V and J genes are TRBV27 and TRBJ2-7; D not resolved. Trimming removed 5 bases from V and 0 bases from J, with 5 bases in between. The length of the CDR3 is 12 residues. In germline, CDR1 is MNHEY, CDR2 SMNVEV (reference sequence). CDR3 in amino acids: CASSPNSYEQYF. The CDR3 nucleotides are TGTGCCAGCAGTCCTAACTCCTACGAGCAGTACTTC.

The rearrangement joins TRBV4-1 to TRBJ1-4, with 11 bases lining up with TRBD1. CDR3 length: 15 residues. Per germline, CDR1 MGHRA and CDR2 YSYEKL. Trimming at V came to 4 bases and at J to 8 bases, leaving 6 bases not matched to a gene. The DNA of the CDR3 is TGCGCCAGCAGCCGGATAGGGACAGGGGGAGAAAAACTGTTTTTT. Its translation is CASSRIGTGGEKLFF.

This clone was seen a single time. The chain recombines TRBV3-1 (or the pseudogene TRBV3-2) with TRBJ1-1, with D possibly matching TRBD1 (6 bases). This CDR3 contains 14 residues. Germline V lookup: CDR1 LGHDT, CDR2 YNNKEL (reference sequence). Trimming removed 4 bases at V and 1 base at J, with 10 bases between. This chain's CDR3 is CASSPGTTNTEAFF. Written as DNA, the CDR3 is TGTGCCAGCAGCCCCGGGACAACGAACACTGAAGCTTTCTTT.